These T cell receptor beta chains were read from a single sample in a study of glioma-infiltrating T cells. TCRdb re-derived calls from the multiplex PCR reads in MiXCR, one entry per CDR3 protein. The data contain 85,000 to 110,000 distinct CDR3 sequences, around 28% of them singletons. The sequenced material came from glioma tissue, nonneoplastic brain tissue, or PBMCs (not recorded which). The receptors were gathered from a human donor with low-grade glioma or glioblastoma, undergoing nonglioma brain surgery, or in good health (not recorded which). Both conserved end residues are part of each CDR3. The D gene is left open where the match is weak. Rows may omit the clone size; those that give it use once, few, many or a size class.

clone_size j_call d_call v_call cdr3_aa cdr3_nt
- TRBJ2-1 TRBD2 TRBV7-2 CASIPASGGYNEQFF TGTGCCAGCATCCCCGCCAGCGGGGGGTACAATGAGCAGTTCTTC
many TRBJ1-6 - TRBV19 CASSLTWNSPLHF TGTGCCAGTAGCCTGACGTGGAATTCACCCCTCCACTTT
many TRBJ2-7 - TRBV7-2 CASSLGADEQYF TGTGCCAGCAGCTTAGGCGCAGACGAGCAGTACTTC
- TRBJ2-5 - TRBV5-4 CASSLNIRTSQETQYF TGTGCCAGCAGCTTGAATATTCGGACGTCGCAAGAGACCCAGTACTTC
many TRBJ2-7 - TRBV4-1 CASSPRTEEQYF TGCGCCAGCAGCCCCCGGACAGAAGAGCAGTACTTC
many TRBJ2-3 - TRBV6-6 CASSYSAGARSTDTQYF TGTGCCAGCAGTTACTCGGCGGGGGCGCGAAGCACAGATACGCAGTATTTT
many TRBJ2-5 TRBD2 TRBV20-1 CSAGLAEKTQYF TGCAGTGCCGGACTAGCGGAGAAGACCCAGTACTTC
- TRBJ1-1 - TRBV9 CASSARVGFGTTGTEAFF TGTGCCAGCAGCGCTAGGGTCGGGTTTGGGACCACAGGCACTGAAGCTTTCTTT
many TRBJ1-2 - TRBV5-4 CASSLEWGGDGYTF TGTGCCAGCAGCTTGGAATGGGGGGGGGATGGCTACACCTTC
few TRBJ2-1 TRBD2 TRBV6-6 CASSYERGTSGGTYNEQFF TGTGCCAGCAGTTACGAGAGGGGGACTAGCGGGGGGACTTACAATGAGCAGTTCTTC
few TRBJ2-1 TRBD1 TRBV7-9 CASIRDREINEQFF TGTGCCAGCATCCGGGACAGGGAGATCAATGAGCAGTTCTTC
few TRBJ2-5 - TRBV3-1 CASSQGTEETQYF TGTGCCAGCAGCCAAGGAACAGAAGAGACCCAGTACTTC
- TRBJ1-2 - TRBV14 CASSQAGHPYGYTF TGTGCCAGCAGCCAAGCCGGACACCCCTATGGCTACACCTTC
- TRBJ2-2 - TRBV3-1 CASSQASGTGELFF TGTGCCAGCAGCCAAGCGTCCGGAACCGGGGAGCTGTTTTTT
many TRBJ2-7 TRBD1 TRBV20-1 CSASFQGTGNYEQYF TGCAGTGCTAGTTTCCAAGGGACAGGTAACTACGAGCAGTACTTC
- TRBJ2-4 - TRBV3-1 CASSQHGTGKNIQYF TGTGCCAGCAGCCAACACGGGACGGGCAAAAACATTCAGTACTTC
- TRBJ1-1 - TRBV15 CATSRAGVKTEAFF TGTGCCACCAGCAGAGCAGGGGTAAAAACTGAAGCTTTCTTT
many TRBJ2-7 TRBD1 TRBV7-2 CASSLMGQSYEQYF TGTGCCAGCAGCTTAATGGGACAGTCCTACGAGCAGTACTTC
many TRBJ1-1 TRBD1 TRBV14 CASSRDRNTEAFF TGTGCCAGCAGCCGGGACAGGAACACTGAAGCTTTCTTT
- TRBJ1-2 - TRBV27 CASSLTEKYGYTF TGTGCCAGCAGTCTCACAGAAAAATATGGCTACACCTTC
many TRBJ2-3 TRBD2 TRBV11-3 CASSFKSGGTDTQYF TGTGCCAGCAGCTTCAAAAGCGGGGGCACAGATACGCAGTATTTT
many TRBJ1-1 TRBD1 TRBV28 CASTDRGTEAFF TGTGCCAGCACGGACAGGGGGACTGAAGCTTTCTTT
many TRBJ1-5 - TRBV19 CASSPSGGGQPQHF TGTGCCAGTAGTCCGTCAGGCGGCGGTCAGCCCCAGCATTTT
many TRBJ1-4 TRBD1 TRBV6-9 CASSYQGQANEKLFF TGTGCCAGCAGTTATCAAGGACAGGCTAATGAAAAACTGTTTTTT
many TRBJ1-1 - TRBV11-2 CASSFSIVDTEAFF TGTGCCAGCAGCTTTTCTATTGTGGACACTGAAGCTTTCTTT
many TRBJ2-1 TRBD2 TRBV12-3/TRBV12-4 CASQKAGGGGEQFF TGTGCCAGTCAGAAAGCGGGGGGGGGTGGAGAGCAGTTCTTC
many TRBJ1-5 TRBD1 TRBV6-1 CASSPGTVDQPQHF TGTGCCAGCAGCCCCGGGACAGTTGATCAGCCCCAGCATTTT
many TRBJ2-5 - TRBV12-3/TRBV12-4 CASSLRSGGIQETQYF TGTGCCAGCAGTTTACGCTCTGGGGGGATTCAAGAGACCCAGTACTTC
many TRBJ1-6 - TRBV7-2 CASSFILAEFTSPLHF TGTGCCAGCAGCTTTATACTTGCTGAATTTACTTCACCCCTCCACTTT
- TRBJ2-7 - TRBV30 CAWSVLGYEQYF TGTGCCTGGAGTGTACTGGGCTACGAGCAGTACTTC
few TRBJ2-5 TRBD2 TRBV18 CASSPWSAGVSQETQYF TGTGCCAGCTCACCATGGAGCGCGGGGGTTTCTCAAGAGACCCAGTACTTC
few TRBJ2-2 - TRBV18 CVGGTDTGELFF TGTGTCGGTGGGACCGACACCGGGGAGCTGTTTTTT
many TRBJ2-1 - TRBV5-4 CASGNGDWTYEQFF TGTGCCAGCGGGAACGGCGATTGGACATACGAGCAGTTCTTC
many TRBJ2-2 - TRBV6-1 CASSWQLTTGELFF TGTGCCAGCAGTTGGCAGCTGACCACCGGGGAGCTGTTTTTT
many TRBJ2-1 TRBD2 TRBV24-1 CATSDEAGGYNEQFF TGTGCCACCAGTGATGAAGCGGGGGGTTACAATGAGCAGTTCTTC
few TRBJ2-7 - TRBV29-1 CSVERPGGTYEQYF TGCAGCGTTGAACGGCCAGGGGGGACCTACGAGCAGTACTTC
few TRBJ1-1 - TRBV6-1 CASRSYNTGFTEAFF TGTGCCAGCAGAAGTTATAACACGGGTTTTACTGAAGCTTTCTTT
many TRBJ2-3 - TRBV7-2 CASSATRTDTQYF TGTGCCAGCAGCGCCACTAGGACAGATACGCAGTATTTT
many TRBJ1-2 TRBD1 TRBV2 CASQPGQGFDGYTF TGTGCCAGTCAACCGGGACAGGGGTTCGATGGCTACACCTTC
many TRBJ2-7 TRBD1 TRBV28 CASTVRGTGTYEQYF TGTGCCAGCACCGTCCGCGGGACAGGGACCTACGAGCAGTACTTC
few TRBJ1-4 - TRBV28 CASQAPPTNEKLFF TGTGCCAGCCAGGCACCACCAACTAATGAAAAACTGTTTTTT
many TRBJ1-1 - TRBV28 CASSWNTEAFF TGTGCCAGCAGCTGGAACACTGAAGCTTTCTTT
- TRBJ2-7 TRBD2 TRBV3-1 CASSHLLAGGAYEQYF TGTGCCAGCAGCCACCTGCTAGCGGGGGGTGCCTACGAGCAGTACTTC
many TRBJ2-3 - TRBV4-2 CASSQDWGGDDTQYF TGTGCCAGCAGCCAAGACTGGGGAGGTGATGATACGCAGTATTTT
once TRBJ1-1 TRBD1 TRBV20-1 CSVIPPRATGEAFF TGCAGTGTTATTCCCCCCCGGGCGACAGGGGAAGCTTTCTTT
- TRBJ2-5 - TRBV7-9 CASSLVGARETQYF TGTGCCAGCAGCTTAGTGGGGGCGCGGGAGACCCAGTACTTC
- TRBJ2-7 TRBD1 TRBV10-3 CATGQGTHEQYF TGTGCCACGGGACAGGGGACCCACGAGCAGTACTTC
many TRBJ2-7 - TRBV4-2 CASSARPYEQYF TGTGCCAGCAGCGCCCGGCCCTACGAGCAGTACTTC
many TRBJ1-1 - TRBV7-2 CASSQGSGTTEAFF TGTGCCAGCAGCCAGGGCTCAGGGACGACTGAAGCTTTCTTT
- TRBJ2-5 - TRBV7-3 CASSRGPHEETQYF TGTGCCAGCAGCCGAGGACCCCACGAAGAGACCCAGTACTTC
- TRBJ2-5 - TRBV9 CASTEGDILQETQYF TGTGCCAGCACGGAGGGGGACATCCTCCAAGAGACCCAGTACTTC
- TRBJ1-2 - TRBV7-8 CASSLDGRGYGYTF TGTGCCAGCAGCTTAGACGGCAGGGGCTATGGCTACACCTTC
- TRBJ1-5 - TRBV12-3/TRBV12-4 CASSLGKRNQPKHF TGTGCCAGCAGTTTAGGAAAGCGCAATCAGCCCAAGCATTTT
- TRBJ2-3 - TRBV6-2/TRBV6-3 CASSYGGGGTDTRYF TGTGCCAGCAGTTATGGGGGGGGCGGCACAGATACGCGGTATTTT
- TRBJ1-2 TRBD1 TRBV11-2 CASSLMRQGGGYTF TGTGCCAGCAGCTTGATGAGGCAGGGGGGCGGCTACACCTTC
many TRBJ2-1 TRBD2 TRBV7-2 CASSLVGLAGLQFF TGTGCCAGCAGCCTAGTAGGACTAGCGGGTCTGCAGTTCTTC
- TRBJ2-5 - TRBV24-1 CATSSGGPQETQYF TGTGCCACCAGTTCAGGCGGGCCTCAAGAGACCCAGTACTTC
many TRBJ2-3 - TRBV7-2 CASSFSSSDTQYF TGTGCCAGCAGCTTTAGTAGCTCAGATACGCAGTATTTT